Listed below are T cell receptor beta chains from one sample, sequenced in a study of shared clonotypes between healthy human individuals. TCRdb's copy holds only in-frame clones and misses some; the assay was immunoSEQ multiplex PCR. The sample has about 2.1 million clones; around 93% are singletons. The sample comprised naive CD8+ T cells from PBMCs. These receptors originate from a man younger than 35 in good health. Some clones in this sample may be carry-over from other donors' samples. Each CDR3 is given with its conserved first and last residue. D genes are given only for firm matches. Part of the rows lack a size; the others show once, few, many or a class for expanded clones.

V	J	D	size	CDR3	DNA
TRBV5-1	TRBJ2-7	NA	NA	CASSLEQGWFYEQYF	TGCGCCAGCAGCTTGGAACAGGGTTGGTTCTACGAGCAGTACTTC
TRBV15	TRBJ1-3	TRBD1	once	CATSRGTEASGNTIYF	TGTGCCACCAGCAGGGGGACAGAAGCCTCTGGAAACACCATATATTTT
TRBV2	TRBJ2-1	NA	NA	CASRTPDGLGEQFF	TGTGCCAGCAGGACCCCGGACGGCCTCGGGGAGCAGTTCTTC
TRBV6-6	TRBJ1-1	NA	NA	CASSSGPNTEAFF	TGTGCCAGCAGTTCCGGGCCCAACACTGAAGCTTTCTTT
TRBV6-5	TRBJ2-2	TRBD1	NA	CASIRDRRGGELFF	TGTGCCAGCATTAGGGACAGAAGGGGCGGGGAGCTGTTTTTT
TRBV27	TRBJ1-2	TRBD1	NA	CASSHLATGGPGPYGYTF	TGTGCCAGCAGTCACCTGGCGACAGGGGGCCCTGGTCCCTATGGCTACACCTTC
TRBV19	TRBJ2-4	TRBD1	once	CASTPLAGGKNIQYF	TGTGCCAGTACCCCCCTGGCAGGGGGAAAAAACATTCAGTACTTC
TRBV6-1	TRBJ2-7	NA	NA	CASSEGWTFSAYEQYF	TGTGCCAGCAGTGAAGGATGGACCTTCAGCGCCTACGAGCAGTACTTC
TRBV23-1	TRBJ2-7	NA	NA	CASSPSPYYEQYF	TGCGCCAGCAGTCCGTCTCCATACTACGAGCAGTACTTC
TRBV6-1	TRBJ2-5	TRBD2	once	CASSEYRLAANAAQYF	TGTGCCAGCAGTGAATACCGCCTAGCGGCAAACGCGGCCCAGTACTTC
TRBV6-5	TRBJ2-2	NA	NA	CASSSRDPNTGELFF	TGTGCCAGCAGTAGTCGCGACCCGAACACCGGGGAGCTGTTTTTT
TRBV6-6	TRBJ2-1	TRBD2	NA	CASTTTSGSPNEQFF	TGTGCCAGCACCACGACTAGCGGGAGCCCCAATGAGCAGTTCTTC
TRBV13	TRBJ1-1	NA	NA	CASSLGPLNTEAFF	TGTGCCAGCAGCTTAGGACCCCTGAACACTGAAGCTTTCTTT
TRBV28	TRBJ2-1	TRBD2	NA	CASSLLTSGTSGSNNEQFF	TGTGCCAGCAGTTTGCTGACGTCCGGGACTAGCGGAAGTAACAATGAGCAGTTCTTC
TRBV29-1	TRBJ1-2	TRBD1	NA	CSDGGGAGGYTF	TGCAGCGACGGAGGGGGCGCGGGTGGCTACACCTTC
TRBV4-3	TRBJ1-1	NA	few	CASSQDQVNTEAFF	TGCGCCAGCAGCCAAGATCAGGTGAACACTGAAGCTTTCTTT
TRBV7-9	TRBJ2-1	NA	NA	CANDNEQFF	TGTGCCAACGACAATGAGCAGTTCTTC
TRBV6-1	TRBJ2-3	TRBD2	NA	CASSEAVWAGASTDTQYF	TGTGCCAGCAGTGAAGCAGTCTGGGCGGGAGCGAGCACAGATACGCAGTATTTT
TRBV7-9	TRBJ1-3	NA	NA	CASSLAGNTIYF	TGTGCCAGCAGCTTAGCAGGGAACACCATATATTTT
TRBV28	TRBJ2-7	TRBD1	once	CASSKGGQGLYEQYF	TGTGCCAGCAGTAAAGGGGGACAGGGTCTCTACGAGCAGTACTTC
TRBV4-1	TRBJ2-7	NA	NA	CASSHGPKGNYEQYF	TGCGCCAGCAGCCACGGTCCAAAAGGTAACTACGAGCAGTACTTC
TRBV7-2	TRBJ1-1	NA	NA	CASSLGGPGTEAFF	TGTGCCAGCAGCTTAGGCGGACCGGGCACTGAAGCTTTCTTT
TRBV7-9	TRBJ2-7	NA	NA	CASSYWEVRGPYEQYF	TGTGCCAGCAGCTACTGGGAGGTGCGGGGGCCCTACGAGCAGTACTTC
TRBV5-1	TRBJ2-7	TRBD1	NA	CASSLSGGGNEQYF	TGCGCCAGCAGCTTGTCAGGGGGTGGGAACGAGCAGTACTTC
TRBV7-9	TRBJ2-2	NA	NA	CASSFTRGAITYGGELFF	TGTGCCAGCAGCTTTACCCGGGGGGCAATAACATATGGCGGGGAGCTGTTTTTT
TRBV5-1	TRBJ1-1	TRBD1	NA	CASSLEVQGSTEAFF	TGCGCCAGCAGCTTGGAGGTACAGGGGAGCACTGAAGCTTTCTTT
TRBV7-3	TRBJ2-1	TRBD2	NA	CASGVSGIGNEQFF	TGTGCCAGCGGGGTTAGCGGGATTGGGAATGAGCAGTTCTTC
TRBV15	TRBJ1-4	TRBD1	NA	CATSHTQGAELFF	TGTGCCACCAGCCATACACAGGGGGCAGAACTGTTTTTT
TRBV2	TRBJ2-3	NA	NA	CASSGDLVTDTQYF	TGTGCCAGCAGTGGGGACCTTGTCACAGATACGCAGTATTTT
TRBV27	TRBJ2-7	TRBD2	NA	CASTPGGLAGGYEQYF	TGTGCCAGCACCCCAGGAGGACTAGCGGGAGGTTACGAGCAGTACTTC
TRBV5-6	TRBJ1-5	NA	NA	CASSLGGVRNQPQHF	TGTGCCAGCAGCTTAGGAGGAGTACGGAATCAGCCCCAGCATTTT
TRBV14	TRBJ2-5	TRBD2	NA	CASSLNTGGAGRETQYF	TGTGCCAGCAGCCTCAATACCGGGGGGGCAGGCAGAGAGACCCAGTACTTC
TRBV2	TRBJ2-2	TRBD2	NA	CASSEGIAGEYFPGELFF	TGTGCCAGCAGTGAAGGGATAGCGGGAGAGTATTTCCCCGGGGAGCTGTTTTTT
TRBV27	TRBJ1-2	NA	NA	CASSRGVNYGYTF	TGTGCCAGCAGTCGCGGGGTTAACTATGGCTACACCTTC
TRBV11-2	TRBJ2-4	TRBD2	NA	CASSSAGDKNIQYF	TGTGCCAGCAGCAGTGCGGGGGACAAAAACATTCAGTACTTC
TRBV21-1	TRBJ2-1	NA	NA	CASSKADREVTNEQFF	TGTGCCAGCAGCAAAGCGGATCGGGAGGTGACGAATGAGCAGTTCTTC
TRBV9	TRBJ2-7	NA	NA	CASSVGWSVDEQYF	TGTGCCAGCAGCGTAGGGTGGAGTGTTGACGAGCAGTACTTC
TRBV11-3	TRBJ2-7	TRBD1	NA	CASSSRTGDEQYF	TGTGCCAGCAGCAGTCGGACAGGGGACGAGCAGTACTTC
TRBV27	TRBJ2-2	NA	once	CASSMSNVRAVTGELFF	TGTGCCAGCAGTATGTCGAATGTTAGGGCCGTCACCGGGGAGCTGTTTTTT
TRBV7-8	TRBJ2-7	NA	NA	CASSTGTFYEQYF	TGTGCCAGCAGCACTGGGACTTTCTACGAGCAGTACTTC
TRBV27	TRBJ1-1	NA	NA	CASSTNRDGEAFF	TGTGCCAGCAGCACCAACAGGGATGGTGAAGCTTTCTTT
TRBV9	TRBJ2-7	NA	NA	CASSPPTSYEQYF	TGTGCCAGCAGCCCTCCGACAAGCTACGAGCAGTACTTC
TRBV7-6	TRBJ2-7	TRBD1	NA	CASSLDRGSDEQYF	TGTGCCAGCAGCTTGGACAGGGGTAGCGACGAGCAGTACTTC
TRBV28	TRBJ2-7	NA	NA	CASRPPGYEQYF	TGTGCCAGCAGGCCTCCGGGGTACGAGCAGTACTTC
TRBV19	TRBJ1-1	NA	NA	CASSMNTEAFF	TGTGCCAGTAGTATGAACACTGAAGCTTTCTTT
TRBV9	TRBJ1-1	NA	once	CASSNPAEGSYSEAFF	TGTGCCAGCAGTAACCCAGCGGAGGGGTCTTACAGTGAAGCTTTCTTT
TRBV28	TRBJ2-5	NA	few	CASSPPGKAQYF	TGTGCCAGCAGTCCCCCTGGTAAGGCCCAGTACTTC